The 5 T cell receptor beta chains reported below all come from one sample, sequenced in a study of shared clonotypes between healthy human individuals. Measured with immunoSEQ multiplex PCR; TCRdb has only the in-frame clones, and not every one. The sample records hundreds of thousands of clones, around 73% being singletons. The sample consisted of memory CD4+ T cells sorted from blood. Subset here: CD45RA-negative fraction. Every receptor here comes from a woman between 25 and 40 years old in good health.

The chain carries TRBV5-1 and TRBJ1-1, with no clear D. The length of the CDR3 is 15 residues. CDR1 is SGHRS, CDR2 YFSETQ, per germline. Trimming pared 0 bases from V and 1 base from J, leaving 10 bases between. The CDR3 sequence: CASSLVLGENTEAFF. The DNA for the CDR3 is TGCGCCAGCAGCTTGGTCCTCGGCGAGAACACTGAAGCTTTCTTT. The full variable domain, in which reference TRBV5-1 and TRBJ1-1 provide the parts outside the CDR3, is KAGVTQTPRYLIKTRGQQVTLSCSPISGHRSVSWYQQTPGQGLQFLFEYFSETQRNKGNFPGRFSGRQFSNSRSEMNVSTLELGDSALYLCASSLVLGENTEAFFGQGTRLTVV.

The rearrangement uses TRBV6-1 and TRBJ1-1, with D maybe TRBD1 (5 bases). The CDR3 contains 13 residues. The germline V gene encodes CDR1 MNHNS and CDR2 SASEGT. V lost 2 bases to trimming and J lost 9 bases, with 13 bases between them. As DNA, the CDR3 is TGTGCCAGCAGTGAATTGCCAGGGACTAAAGCTTTCTTT. Translating gives CASSELPGTKAFF.

Concerning this clone itself: The same CDR3 arises from other DNA sequences in this sample as well. V gene TRBV28 combines with J gene TRBJ1-2; 7 positions agree with TRBD1. The CDR3 runs to 14 residues. Losses at the gene ends were 4 bases for V and 2 bases for J; bases not matched to a gene: 4. CDR1 and CDR2 from the germline V gene are MDHEN and SYDVKM. CDR3 amino acids: CASSSMTGNYGYTF. The DNA for the CDR3 is TGTGCCAGCAGTTCAATGACAGGGAACTATGGCTACACCTTC.

The chain has TRBV29-1 and TRBJ2-3, with D tentatively TRBD1 or TRBD2 (5 bases each). Germline V lookup: CDR1 SQVTM, CDR2 ANQGSEA. The germline V and J ends were trimmed by 3 bases and 2 bases, with 15 bases remaining between them. The CDR3 has 15 residues. The CDR3 spells CSVDLARVNTDTQYF. DNA of the CDR3: TGCAGCGTTGACCTAGCCAGGGTAAACACAGATACGCAGTATTTT.

This clone was seen just once. The chain carries TRBV5-4 and TRBJ1-1; 7 bases fit TRBD1. V shed 4 bases, J shed 0 bases, and the junction held 3 bases outside the gene matches. The germline V gene encodes CDR1 SGHNT and CDR2 YYREEE (reference sequence). The CDR3 has 14 amino acids. CDR3 DNA sequence: TGTGCCAGCAGCAGGGGACAGATGAACACTGAAGCTTTCTTT. Amino acids: CASSRGQMNTEAFF.